These 20 T cell receptor beta chains came from one sample sequenced in a study of shared clonotypes between healthy human individuals. Using immunoSEQ multiplex PCR, the repertoire was profiled, and TCRdb retains in-frame clones only, with some absent. This sample carries approximately 2.5 million clones, roughly 93% of them seen once, and the ten largest clones take about 0.39%. Sequenced: naive CD4+ T cells from PBMCs. Subset in this sample: CD45RA+ positively selected. These receptors all stem from a man younger than 35 in good health. Some clones in this sample may be carry-over from other donors' samples.

The chain carries TRBV5-1 and TRBJ2-1, with 9 bases that match TRBD1. CDR1 SGHRS and CDR2 YFSETQ come from the germline V gene. The CDR3 contains 15 residues. J lost 6 bases, V lost 0 bases, and 4 bases had no gene match. CDR3 sequence reads: CASSLETGGGNEQFF. In nucleotides, the CDR3 is TGCGCCAGCAGCTTGGAGACAGGGGGAGGCAATGAGCAGTTCTTC.

This chain uses TRBV6-5 with TRBJ1-5; a weak D match, TRBD1 (5 bases). V was cut by 5 bases and J by 7 bases, with 12 bases left in between. CDR1 is MNHEY, CDR2 SVGAGI, per germline. The CDR3 loop spans 13 amino acids. CDR3 nucleotide sequence: TGTGCCAGCAGTAAGCGGGGGTCGCAGCCCCAGCATTTT. Its protein is CASSKRGSQPQHF.

The rearrangement links TRBV18 to TRBJ1-4; D is unclear. The CDR3 spans 15 residues. The V end was cut by 0 bases, the J end by 4 bases, with 9 bases between. The germline gives CDR1 KGHSH, CDR2 LQKENI. The CDR3 region has the DNA TGTGCCAGCTCACCACCCTCCCGGATTAATGAAAAACTGTTTTTT. Translating gives CASSPPSRINEKLFF.

About this clone itself: The sample holds other DNA sequences that translate to the same CDR3. V is TRBV5-4 and J is TRBJ1-4, with no clear D. Germline V gene lookup returns CDR1 SGHNT and CDR2 YYREEE (reference sequence). Trimming removed 0 bases at V and 4 bases at J, with 10 bases between. The CDR3 sequence is 15 residues long. The CDR3 loop reads CASSLGPALNEKLFF. In nucleotides, the CDR3 is TGTGCCAGCAGCTTGGGTCCAGCCCTTAATGAAAAACTGTTTTTT.

The chain employs TRBV19 and TRBJ1-1; TRBD1 is a possible D gene (6 bases). The CDR3 extends over 15 amino acids. Germline values: CDR1 LNHDA, CDR2 SQIVND (reference sequence). Trimming left V 8 bases short and J 5 bases short, with 21 bases between. The CDR3 nucleotides are TGTGCCAGTGAGAGGGGTACTATAGGGGGAACTGAAGCTTTCTTT. Its protein is CASERGTIGGTEAFF.

The rearrangement uses TRBV7-9 and TRBJ2-1; possibly TRBD1 for D (5 bases). The length of the CDR3 is 14 residues. Trimming removed 0 bases at V and 7 bases at J, with 10 bases between. In germline, CDR1 is SEHNR, CDR2 FQNEAQ (reference sequence). This chain's CDR3 is CASSLAGQLNEQFF. DNA for the CDR3: TGTGCCAGCAGCTTAGCGGGGCAGCTGAATGAGCAGTTCTTC.

V and J are TRBV2 and TRBJ2-3; D remains unclear. V was pared by 9 bases and J by 6 bases, with 10 bases between. CDR3 length equals 11 residues. Germline lookup yields CDR1 SNHLY and CDR2 FYNNEI. In DNA, the CDR3 is TGTGCCAGTCATAATCCGGATACGCAGTATTTT. Amino acids: CASHNPDTQYF.

The CDR3 nucleotides are TGTGCCAGCAGCCAAGATAAAGCTAGCGGGACGGTTGAGACCCAGTACTTC. It encodes CASSQDKASGTVETQYF. The V call is TRBV4-2, the J call TRBJ2-5; 9 bases match TRBD2. Per germline, CDR1 LGHNA and CDR2 YNFKEQ. The CDR3 runs 17 residues. The ends lost 0 bases at V and 5 bases at J; junction bases unmatched: 10.

The V and J genes are TRBV5-1 and TRBJ2-2; TRBD1 is a possible D gene (5 bases). The V end lost 0 bases, the J end lost 1 base, and 10 bases lay between the germline ends. The germline V gene has CDR1 SGHRS and CDR2 YFSETQ. This CDR3 has 16 amino acids. The chain's CDR3 is CASSLGQPLNTGELFF. The CDR3 DNA follows: TGCGCCAGCAGCTTGGGACAGCCTCTGAACACCGGGGAGCTGTTTTTT.

This chain joins TRBV2 and TRBJ1-1, with TRBD1 matching 8 bases. Trimming at V came to 7 bases and at J to 1 base, leaving 8 bases not matched to a gene. CDR3 length: 15 amino acids. Germline values: CDR1 SNHLY, CDR2 FYNNEI. The DNA of the CDR3 is TGTGCCAGCACGGATCGGACAGGGAAGAACACTGAAGCTTTCTTT. Its translation: CASTDRTGKNTEAFF. Using reference TRBV2 and TRBJ1-1 for the parts outside the CDR3, the full variable domain is EPEVTQTPSHQVTQMGQEVILRCVPISNHLYFYWYRQILGQKVEFLVSFYNNEISEKSEIFDDQFSVERPDGSNFTLKIRSTKLEDSAMYFCASTDRTGKNTEAFFGQGTRLTVV.

CDR3 in amino acids: CASSRLAGRMETQYF. CDR3 in DNA: TGTGCCAGCAGCAGACTAGCGGGAAGGATGGAGACCCAGTACTTC. This rearrangement joins TRBV7-3 to TRBJ2-5; 11 nucleotides agree with TRBD2. The V gene's germline CDR1 is SGHTA and CDR2 FQGTGA. The ends lost 5 bases at V and 5 bases at J; junction bases unmatched: 7. CDR3 size: 15 residues.

For this clone: The identical CDR3 is also encoded by other nucleotide sequences in the sample. The genes are TRBV5-1 and TRBJ2-7, with a tentative D call TRBD1 (5 bases). Germline V lookup: CDR1 SGHRS, CDR2 YFSETQ. This CDR3 region has 13 residues. Trimming removed 0 bases at V and 2 bases at J, with 6 bases between. The chain's CDR3 is CASSLEGAYEQYF. The CDR3 DNA reads as TGCGCCAGCAGCTTGGAAGGGGCCTACGAGCAGTACTTC.

This sequence joins TRBV6-6 and TRBJ2-7, with D tentatively TRBD1 or TRBD2 (5 bases each). V gave up 7 bases and J gave up 0 bases, with 13 bases separating them. Germline-derived CDR1 and CDR2 are MNHNY and SVGAGI (reference sequence). This CDR3 has 14 residues. CDR3 loop: CASKRGILSYEQYF. CDR3 in DNA: TGTGCCAGCAAGAGGGGAATCCTCTCCTACGAGCAGTACTTC.

This clone has a handful of counts. The V and J genes are TRBV11-3 and TRBJ1-1, with D possibly TRBD1 on 6 matching bases. Trimming pared 7 bases from V and 6 bases from J, leaving 12 bases between. The CDR3 consists of 12 residues. Per the germline V gene, CDR1 is SGHNT and CDR2 is YENEEA. Here the CDR3 reads CASKKGDAEAFF. CDR3 sequence (DNA): TGTGCCAGCAAGAAGGGGGACGCTGAAGCTTTCTTT. The variable domain in full, with the rest retrieved from reference TRBV11-3 and TRBJ1-1, is EAGVVQSPRYKIIEKKQPVAFWCNPISGHNTLYWYLQNLGQGPELLIRYENEEAVDDSQLPKDRFSAERLKGVDSTLKIQPAELGDSAVYLCASKKGDAEAFFGQGTRLTVV.

The chain couples TRBV29-1 to TRBJ2-7, with 13 bases matching TRBD2. Germline V gives CDR1 SQVTM, CDR2 ANQGSEA. This CDR3 has 18 amino acids. V lost 3 bases and J lost 3; bases outside the gene matches: 14. Here the CDR3 DNA reads TGCAGCGTTGACTTTGGACTAGCGGGAGAGAGGTCAGGCTACGAGCAGTACTTC. The encoded protein is CSVDFGLAGERSGYEQYF.

The J gene is TRBJ1-1, the V gene TRBV7-3, with 7 bases lining up with TRBD1. The CDR3 has 14 residues. V shed 2 bases, J shed 5 bases, and the junction held 5 bases outside the gene matches. Germline V gene sequence: CDR1 SGHTA, CDR2 FQGTGA. The CDR3 sequence is CASSLDREATEAFF. The CDR3 DNA is TGTGCCAGCAGCTTAGACAGGGAAGCAACTGAAGCTTTCTTT.

The chain carries TRBV7-9 and TRBJ2-2; D is possibly TRBD2 (6 bases). The germline V gene encodes CDR1 SEHNR and CDR2 FQNEAQ (reference sequence). The germline V and J ends were trimmed by 8 bases and 0 bases, with 13 bases remaining between them. The CDR3 consists of 15 residues. The CDR3 region is CASRWRDSNTGELFF. CDR3 in DNA: TGTGCCAGCCGATGGAGGGATTCGAACACCGGGGAGCTGTTTTTT.

The chain links TRBV9 to TRBJ1-3, with D maybe TRBD1 (5 bases). Trimming removed 6 bases at V and 0 bases at J, with 13 bases between. CDR3 length equals 15 residues. Germline V gives CDR1 SGDLS, CDR2 YYNGEE. In DNA form, the CDR3 reads TGTGCCAGCAACCCCCGGGGGAACTCTGGAAACACCATATATTTT. Encoded protein: CASNPRGNSGNTIYF.

This chain joins TRBV6-6 and TRBJ1-2; D unresolved. The germline V and J ends were trimmed by 4 bases and 8 bases, with 20 bases remaining between them. CDR3 length: 15 residues. CDR1 and CDR2 (germline): MNHNY, SVGAGI (reference sequence). The CDR3 loop reads CASSSTGGGRRGYTF. CDR3 in DNA: TGTGCCAGCAGTTCCACGGGTGGCGGGCGTCGGGGCTACACCTTC.

The chain uses TRBV21-1 and TRBJ2-7; TRBD1 reflects the table's D call only, with no check against the DNA. TRBV21-1 is marked as a pseudogene. The CDR3 contains 15 residues. CDR3 sequence (DNA): TGTGCCAGCAGCATACTACGACAGGGGGAGTACGAGCAGTACTTC. Its translation: CASSILRQGEYEQYF.